These T cell receptor beta chains were read from a single sample in a study of shared clonotypes between healthy human individuals. Here immunoSEQ multiplex PCR was the method, and the copy in TCRdb shows in-frame clones only, minus some. There are 230,000 or so clones in the sample; 65% occur only once, and over 8.5% lies in the top ten. Sequenced sample: memory CD4+ T cells sorted from blood. The receptors originated from a man aged 25-45 years in good health. Both conserved end residues are part of each CDR3. Each record gives: clone size, J gene, V gene, D gene, CDR3 DNA, CDR3 protein. D genes are given only for firm matches. For some rows the clone size is stated as once, few or many, or as a class when expanded; others skip it.

size: -
J: TRBJ1-1
V: TRBV7-2
D: -
DNA: TGTGCCAGCAGCTCATATACGAGTAACACTGAAGCTTTCTTT
CDR3: CASSSYTSNTEAFF

size: -
J: TRBJ1-4
V: TRBV10-2
D: -
DNA: TGCGCCACCTCCCGGGGGGGTGGTGAAAAACTGTTTTTT
CDR3: CATSRGGGEKLFF

size: -
J: TRBJ2-1
V: TRBV7-8
D: TRBD2
DNA: TGTGCCAGCAGCTTAGCGGTAGCGGGAGGATCTTACAATGAGCAGTTCTTC
CDR3: CASSLAVAGGSYNEQFF

size: -
J: TRBJ1-1
V: TRBV7-9
D: -
DNA: TGTGCCAGCAGCTTAGCAGGGGTACGAGAAGCTTTCTTT
CDR3: CASSLAGVREAFF

size: once
J: TRBJ2-1
V: TRBV11-2
D: TRBD2
DNA: TGTGCCAGCAGCTTAGGACTAGCGGGAGGTATGGAGTTCTTC
CDR3: CASSLGLAGGMEFF

size: -
J: TRBJ2-3
V: TRBV4-1
D: -
DNA: TGCGCCAGCAGCCAAGAGGCACTAGCCACAGATACGCAGTATTTT
CDR3: CASSQEALATDTQYF

size: -
J: TRBJ1-4
V: TRBV19
D: -
DNA: TGTGCCAGTAGTTTAAGGACGAAACTGTTTTTT
CDR3: CASSLRTKLFF

size: -
J: TRBJ2-5
V: TRBV11-2
D: TRBD2
DNA: TGTGCCAGCAGCATTAGCGGGCGGGAGACCCAGTACTTC
CDR3: CASSISGRETQYF

size: -
J: TRBJ2-6
V: TRBV6-1
D: -
DNA: TGTGCCAGCAGTGATGGCATACTGGGCTCTGGGGCCAACGTCCTGACTTTC
CDR3: CASSDGILGSGANVLTF

size: -
J: TRBJ2-7
V: TRBV2
D: -
DNA: TGTGCCAGCAGGAGTCAGACAGGGGGCCCGGGACTAGCGGTCGAGCAGTACTTC
CDR3: CASRSQTGGPGLAVEQYF

size: once
J: TRBJ2-7
V: TRBV10-3
D: -
DNA: TGTGCCATCAGCGTCATTTCAAGGGGCGACGAGCAGTACTTC
CDR3: CAISVISRGDEQYF

size: many
J: TRBJ2-3
V: TRBV7-2
D: TRBD2
DNA: TGTGCCAGCGCAACTAGCGCGGGCACAGATACGCAGTATTTT
CDR3: CASATSAGTDTQYF

size: few
J: TRBJ1-1
V: TRBV7-3
D: -
DNA: TGTGCCAGCAGCGATGGGGCTGAAGCTTTCTTT
CDR3: CASSDGAEAFF

size: -
J: TRBJ2-7
V: TRBV5-1
D: TRBD2
DNA: TGCGCCAGCAGCTTGGTGTTCGGCGGGAGAACCTACGAGCAGTACTTC
CDR3: CASSLVFGGRTYEQYF

size: few
J: TRBJ1-5
V: TRBV9
D: -
DNA: TGTGCCAGCAGCGTAGGGCCCAATCAGCCCCAGCATTTT
CDR3: CASSVGPNQPQHF

size: -
J: TRBJ2-5
V: TRBV5-6
D: TRBD1
DNA: TGTGCCAGCAGCTTGGGTTTAACCCGGACAGGGGCAGAGACCCAGTACTTC
CDR3: CASSLGLTRTGAETQYF

size: few
J: TRBJ2-3
V: TRBV7-2
D: TRBD2
DNA: TGTGCCAGCAGCTTACTCCTAGCGGGAGGTACTCGCAGCACAGATACGCAGTATTTT
CDR3: CASSLLLAGGTRSTDTQYF

size: -
J: TRBJ1-1
V: TRBV7-2
D: -
DNA: TGTGCCAGCAGCACGGAACCTTCTAAAGCTTTCTTT
CDR3: CASSTEPSKAFF

size: -
J: TRBJ2-1
V: TRBV14
D: -
DNA: TGTGCCAGCAGCCAAACACGGGGCTTAGAGCAGTTCTTC
CDR3: CASSQTRGLEQFF

size: -
J: TRBJ2-2
V: TRBV28
D: -
DNA: TGTGCCAGCAGTTTATCGGCCGGACGGACCAACACCGGGGAGCTGTTTTTT
CDR3: CASSLSAGRTNTGELFF

size: -
J: TRBJ2-6
V: TRBV25-1
D: -
DNA: TGTGCCAGCAGCCCCAGGGGTCAGATCTCTGGGGCCAACGTCCTGACTTTC
CDR3: CASSPRGQISGANVLTF

size: -
J: TRBJ2-7
V: TRBV19
D: TRBD1
DNA: TGTGCCAGTGGACAGGGCTACGAGCAGTACTTC
CDR3: CASGQGYEQYF

size: few
J: TRBJ2-5
V: TRBV18
D: -
DNA: TGTGCCAGCTCACCAGAGACATGGGGTCAAGAGACCCAGTACTTC
CDR3: CASSPETWGQETQYF

size: -
J: TRBJ2-2
V: TRBV18
D: TRBD1
DNA: TGTGCCAGCTCACCACGACAGGGGTCTACCGGGGAGCTGTTTTTT
CDR3: CASSPRQGSTGELFF

size: -
J: TRBJ1-1
V: TRBV15
D: TRBD1
DNA: TGTGCCACCAGCAGGACCGGGACAGGCATGAACACTGAAGCTTTCTTT
CDR3: CATSRTGTGMNTEAFF

size: -
J: TRBJ1-1
V: TRBV6-1
D: TRBD1
DNA: TGTGCCAGCAGAACGGGACAGGGTGGGACTGAAGCTTTCTTT
CDR3: CASRTGQGGTEAFF

size: -
J: TRBJ2-3
V: TRBV2
D: -
DNA: TGTGCCAGCGCTAAGAGGGCAGGGGGCACAGATACGCAGTATTTT
CDR3: CASAKRAGGTDTQYF

size: -
J: TRBJ1-1
V: TRBV5-1
D: -
DNA: TGCGCCAGCAGCTTGGAACAGGGAGAGAACACTGAAGCTTTCTTT
CDR3: CASSLEQGENTEAFF

size: -
J: TRBJ1-2
V: TRBV2
D: TRBD1
DNA: TGTGCCAGCAGCCCCTCCGGGACAGGGTGGGATGGCTACACCTTC
CDR3: CASSPSGTGWDGYTF

size: -
J: TRBJ2-5
V: TRBV5-1
D: -
DNA: TGCGCCAGCAGCTTCGGGACACAAAAAGAGACCCAGTACTTC
CDR3: CASSFGTQKETQYF

size: few
J: TRBJ2-2
V: TRBV7-3
D: -
DNA: TGTGCCAGCAGCCGCGGACAGCAGAACACCGGGGAGCTGTTTTTT
CDR3: CASSRGQQNTGELFF

size: -
J: TRBJ2-3
V: TRBV7-9
D: TRBD2
DNA: TGTGCCAGCAGCAATTTGGCGGGGGGCGCAGATACGCAGTATTTT
CDR3: CASSNLAGGADTQYF

size: -
J: TRBJ2-5
V: TRBV11-2
D: -
DNA: TGTGCCAGCAGCGTCGTTGGGGGGTTAGAGACCCAGTACTTC
CDR3: CASSVVGGLETQYF

size: -
J: TRBJ1-2
V: TRBV28
D: -
DNA: TGTGCCAGCAGTTTAATCATCGGGAGGCCAAGCGGCTACACCTTC
CDR3: CASSLIIGRPSGYTF

size: few
J: TRBJ2-1
V: TRBV30
D: -
DNA: TGTGCCTGGAGCGAACTAGGCCTCGCGGGTGAGCAGTTCTTC
CDR3: CAWSELGLAGEQFF

size: -
J: TRBJ2-1
V: TRBV5-4
D: TRBD2
DNA: TGTGCCAGCAGCCCAGGGACTAGCGGGAGATTGTACAATGAGCAGTTCTTC
CDR3: CASSPGTSGRLYNEQFF

size: -
J: TRBJ2-7
V: TRBV18
D: TRBD1
DNA: TGTGCCAGCTCAATATCGGGACAGGGTTCCTACGAGCAGTACTTC
CDR3: CASSISGQGSYEQYF

size: few
J: TRBJ1-5
V: TRBV6-1
D: -
DNA: TGTGCCAGCAGTGCCCAGCGTGGGGGACAGCCCCAGCATTTT
CDR3: CASSAQRGGQPQHF

size: -
J: TRBJ1-4
V: TRBV9
D: -
DNA: TGTGCCAGCAGCGCCACAGGGAACGCAGTAGAAAAACTGTTTTTT
CDR3: CASSATGNAVEKLFF

size: -
J: TRBJ2-1
V: TRBV18
D: TRBD1
DNA: TGTGCCAGCTCACCCTCGATTGGGACAGGGGGAGGCAATGAGCAGTTCTTC
CDR3: CASSPSIGTGGGNEQFF

size: -
J: TRBJ2-1
V: TRBV7-9
D: -
DNA: TGTGCCAGCAGATACAACATCCCTAGAGGGTCCTACAATGAGCAGTTCTTC
CDR3: CASRYNIPRGSYNEQFF

size: -
J: TRBJ2-4
V: TRBV30
D: -
DNA: TGTGCCTGGAGTGGGGATCGGAACATTCAGTACTTC
CDR3: CAWSGDRNIQYF

size: -
J: TRBJ1-1
V: TRBV2
D: TRBD1
DNA: TGTGCCAGCAGCCGGAATCCAGGGGGGCAAGGGAACACTGAAGCTTTCTTT
CDR3: CASSRNPGGQGNTEAFF

size: few
J: TRBJ2-5
V: TRBV2
D: -
DNA: TGTGCCAGCAGTGACTCAGGGCAAGAGACCCAGTACTTC
CDR3: CASSDSGQETQYF

size: -
J: TRBJ2-7
V: TRBV7-9
D: -
DNA: TGTGCCAGCAGCTTAGCGCGAGGATTCCCGAGCGAGCAGTACTTC
CDR3: CASSLARGFPSEQYF